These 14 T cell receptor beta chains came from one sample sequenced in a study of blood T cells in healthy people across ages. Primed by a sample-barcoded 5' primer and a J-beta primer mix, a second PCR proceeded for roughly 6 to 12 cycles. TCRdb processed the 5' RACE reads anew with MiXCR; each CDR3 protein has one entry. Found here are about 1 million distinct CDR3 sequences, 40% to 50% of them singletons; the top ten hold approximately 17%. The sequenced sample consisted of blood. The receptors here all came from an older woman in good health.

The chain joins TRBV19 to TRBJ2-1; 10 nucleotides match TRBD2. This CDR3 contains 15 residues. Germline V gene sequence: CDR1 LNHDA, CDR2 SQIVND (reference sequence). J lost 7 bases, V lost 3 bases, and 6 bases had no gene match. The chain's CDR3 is CASSMLAGDGNEQFF. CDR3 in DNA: TGTGCCAGTAGTATGCTAGCGGGAGATGGAAATGAGCAGTTCTTC. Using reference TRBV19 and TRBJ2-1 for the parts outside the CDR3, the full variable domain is DGGITQSPKYLFRKEGQNVTLSCEQNLNHDAMYWYRQDPGQGLRLIYYSQIVNDFQKGDIAEGYSVSREKKESFPLTVTSAQKNPTAFYLCASSMLAGDGNEQFFGPGTRLTVL.

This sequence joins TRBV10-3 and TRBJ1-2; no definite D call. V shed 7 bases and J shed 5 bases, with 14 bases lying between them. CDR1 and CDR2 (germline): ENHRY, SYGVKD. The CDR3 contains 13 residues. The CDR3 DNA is TGTGCCATCATGGTAGGGCGGGATTATGGCTACACCTTC. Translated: CAIMVGRDYGYTF.

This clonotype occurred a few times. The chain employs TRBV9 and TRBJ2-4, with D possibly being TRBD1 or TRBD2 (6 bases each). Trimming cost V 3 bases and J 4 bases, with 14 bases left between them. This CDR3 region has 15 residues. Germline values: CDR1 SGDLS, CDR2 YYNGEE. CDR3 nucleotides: TGTGCCAGCAGCGATGGGGGGCAGGGGAAAAACATTCAGTACTTC. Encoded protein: CASSDGGQGKNIQYF.

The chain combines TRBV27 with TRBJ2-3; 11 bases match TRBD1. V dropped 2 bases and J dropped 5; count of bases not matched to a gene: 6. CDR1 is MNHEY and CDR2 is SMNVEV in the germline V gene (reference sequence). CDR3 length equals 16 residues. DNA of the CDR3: TGTGCCAGCAGTTTAACCGGGACAGGGGGGGGAGATACGCAGTATTTT. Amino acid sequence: CASSLTGTGGGDTQYF.

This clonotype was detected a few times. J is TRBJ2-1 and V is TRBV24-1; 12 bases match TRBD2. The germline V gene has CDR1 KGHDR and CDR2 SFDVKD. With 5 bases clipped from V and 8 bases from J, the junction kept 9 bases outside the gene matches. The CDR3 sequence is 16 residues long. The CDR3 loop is CATSGGSSGRGDEQFF. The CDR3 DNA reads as TGTGCCACCAGTGGAGGTTCTAGCGGGAGGGGTGATGAGCAGTTCTTC.

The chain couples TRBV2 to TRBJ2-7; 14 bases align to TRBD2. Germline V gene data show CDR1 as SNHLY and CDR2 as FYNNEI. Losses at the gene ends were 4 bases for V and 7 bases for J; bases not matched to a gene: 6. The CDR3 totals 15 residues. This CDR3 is CASSAGTSGRHEQYF. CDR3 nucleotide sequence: TGTGCCAGCAGTGCAGGGACTAGCGGGAGACATGAGCAGTACTTC.

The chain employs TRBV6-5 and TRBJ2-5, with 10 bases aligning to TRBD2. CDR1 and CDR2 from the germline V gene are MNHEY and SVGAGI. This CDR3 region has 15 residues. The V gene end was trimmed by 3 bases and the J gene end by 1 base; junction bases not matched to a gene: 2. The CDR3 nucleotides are TGTGCCAGCAGTTATACTAGCGGGACCCAAGAGACCCAGTACTTC. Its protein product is CASSYTSGTQETQYF.

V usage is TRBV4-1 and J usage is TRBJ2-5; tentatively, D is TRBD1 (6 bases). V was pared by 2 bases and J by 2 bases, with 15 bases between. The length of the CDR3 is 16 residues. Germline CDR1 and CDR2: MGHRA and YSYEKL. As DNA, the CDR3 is TGCGCCAGCAGCCAACGGGCAATGAGGGGGCAAGAGACCCAGTACTTC. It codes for CASSQRAMRGQETQYF.

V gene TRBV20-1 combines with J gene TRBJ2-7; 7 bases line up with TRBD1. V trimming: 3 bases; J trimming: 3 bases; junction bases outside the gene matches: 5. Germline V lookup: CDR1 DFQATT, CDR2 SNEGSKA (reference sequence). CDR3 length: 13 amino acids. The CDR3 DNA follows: TGCAGTGCTAGCGGACAGGAGCTCTACGAGCAGTACTTC. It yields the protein CSASGQELYEQYF.

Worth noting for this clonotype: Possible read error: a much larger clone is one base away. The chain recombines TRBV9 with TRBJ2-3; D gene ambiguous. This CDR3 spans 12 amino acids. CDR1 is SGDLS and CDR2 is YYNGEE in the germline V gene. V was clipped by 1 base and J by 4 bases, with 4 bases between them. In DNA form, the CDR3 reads TGTGCCAGCAGCGTAAACGCAGATACGCAGTATTTT. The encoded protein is CASSVNADTQYF.

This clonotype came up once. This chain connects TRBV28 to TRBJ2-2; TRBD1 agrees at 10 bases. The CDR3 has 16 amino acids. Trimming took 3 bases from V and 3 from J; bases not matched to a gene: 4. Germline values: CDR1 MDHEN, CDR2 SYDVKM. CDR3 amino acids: CASSLPDRGDTGELFF. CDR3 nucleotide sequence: TGTGCCAGCAGTTTGCCGGACAGGGGGGACACCGGGGAGCTGTTTTTT.

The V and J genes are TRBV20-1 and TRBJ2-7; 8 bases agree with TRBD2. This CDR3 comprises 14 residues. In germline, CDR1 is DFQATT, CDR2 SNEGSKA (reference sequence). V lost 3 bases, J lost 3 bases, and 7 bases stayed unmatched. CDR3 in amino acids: CSARSRLARYEQYF. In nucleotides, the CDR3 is TGCAGTGCTAGGTCTAGACTAGCGCGCTACGAGCAGTACTTC.

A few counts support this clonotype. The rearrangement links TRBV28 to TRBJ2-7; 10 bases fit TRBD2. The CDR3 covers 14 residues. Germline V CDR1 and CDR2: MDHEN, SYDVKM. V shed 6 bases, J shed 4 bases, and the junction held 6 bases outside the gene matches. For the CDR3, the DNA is TGTGCCAGCAGGGGAGCGGGAGGGAATTACGAGCAGTACTTC. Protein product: CASRGAGGNYEQYF.

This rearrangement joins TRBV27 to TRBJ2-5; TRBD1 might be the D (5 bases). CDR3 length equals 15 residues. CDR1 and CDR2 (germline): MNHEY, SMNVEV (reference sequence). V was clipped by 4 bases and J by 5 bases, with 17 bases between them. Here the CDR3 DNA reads TGTGCCAGCAGTTACTCGTTAGGGAACAGGGAGACCCAGTACTTC. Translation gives CASSYSLGNRETQYF.